This T cell receptor beta chain was sequenced during a study of blood T cell repertoires in COVID-19. Study context: COVID-19 samples, acute and convalescent, were from the United States, Italy and Spain.

The CDR3 spans 17 residues. Germline V lookup: CDR1 WNHNN, CDR2 SYGVQD (reference sequence). Trimming removed 2 bases from V and 8 bases from J, with 22 bases in between. Here immunoSEQ multiplex PCR was the method, and the copy in TCRdb shows in-frame clones only, minus some. Here the sample spans tens of thousands of clones, less than 95% being singletons. Specimen: peripheral blood. The TCR originated in a woman aged 45-60 years in a cohort sampled during active COVID-19. The chain recombines TRBV10-1 with TRBJ2-1; D unclear. The CDR3 is CASSEMSRSPIIDEQFF. CDR3 DNA: TGCGCCAGCAGTGAGATGAGTCGATCCCCCATCATCGATGAGCAGTTCTTC.